A selection of T cell receptor beta chains follows, all from one sample in a study of blood T cell repertoires in COVID-19. The table came from immunoSEQ multiplex PCR; TCRdb's copy has only in-frame clones and leaves some out. This sample has 95,000 or so clones, with more than 70% found just once. Sequencing was performed on peripheral blood. Receptors originate from a human donor in a cohort sampled during active COVID-19. The CDR3 runs from the conserved cysteine through the conserved F or W. D genes are given only for firm matches. Rows give clone size only sometimes, using once, few, many, or a class for an expanded clone.

v_gene: TRBV5-4
abundance: -
j_gene: TRBJ2-5
d_gene: TRBD1
CDR3nt: TGTGCCAGCAGCCAACCAGGGGGCGGGGAGACCCAGTACTTC
CDR3aa: CASSQPGGGETQYF

v_gene: TRBV5-1
abundance: -
j_gene: TRBJ1-1
d_gene: -
CDR3nt: TGCGCCAGCAGCTTGATCTCGGACACTGAAGCTTTCTTT
CDR3aa: CASSLISDTEAFF

v_gene: TRBV6-4
abundance: -
j_gene: TRBJ2-1
d_gene: TRBD2
CDR3nt: TGTGCCAGCAGTGACTCGGAGACAGCAACGGGGGGAGAGCAGTTCTTC
CDR3aa: CASSDSETATGGEQFF

v_gene: TRBV5-6
abundance: -
j_gene: TRBJ1-6
d_gene: -
CDR3nt: TGTGCCAGCAGCATAACGGGGGGGCTGAGTAATTCACCCCTCCACTTT
CDR3aa: CASSITGGLSNSPLHF

v_gene: TRBV7-8
abundance: few
j_gene: TRBJ1-4
d_gene: -
CDR3nt: TGTGCCAGCAGCTTAGATGGGCAGGGAAGGGAAAAACTGTTTTTT
CDR3aa: CASSLDGQGREKLFF

v_gene: TRBV6-1
abundance: -
j_gene: TRBJ2-7
d_gene: -
CDR3nt: TGTGCCAGCAGTGAATCTAGGTCTTTCTACGAGCAGTACTTC
CDR3aa: CASSESRSFYEQYF

v_gene: TRBV3-1/TRBV3-2
abundance: -
j_gene: TRBJ1-1
d_gene: TRBD1
CDR3nt: TGTGCCAGCAGCCCGGGACAGGGGACCGAAGCTTTCTTT
CDR3aa: CASSPGQGTEAFF

v_gene: TRBV14
abundance: -
j_gene: TRBJ1-2
d_gene: -
CDR3nt: TGTGCCAGCAGCTTAAGGCGGGTGAATGGCTACACCTTC
CDR3aa: CASSLRRVNGYTF

v_gene: TRBV3-1/TRBV3-2
abundance: -
j_gene: TRBJ1-1
d_gene: TRBD1
CDR3nt: TGTGCCAGCAGCCACACGACAGGGTCCAATTCAGCTTTCTTT
CDR3aa: CASSHTTGSNSAFF

v_gene: TRBV10-2
abundance: -
j_gene: TRBJ2-3
d_gene: -
CDR3nt: TGCGCCAGCGGGAGGACCTCTAGCACAGATACGCAGTATTTT
CDR3aa: CASGRTSSTDTQYF

v_gene: TRBV5-6
abundance: -
j_gene: TRBJ2-3
d_gene: TRBD2
CDR3nt: TGTGCCAGCACGCCCACGGGGTGGGGAGGGGGCACAGATACGCAGTATTTT
CDR3aa: CASTPTGWGGGTDTQYF

v_gene: TRBV7-2
abundance: -
j_gene: TRBJ1-1
d_gene: -
CDR3nt: TGTGCCAGCAGCACCCACTCGGGGAAGAACACTGAAGCTTTCTTT
CDR3aa: CASSTHSGKNTEAFF

v_gene: TRBV27
abundance: once
j_gene: TRBJ1-1
d_gene: TRBD1
CDR3nt: TGTGCCAGCAGTTTTACCCTCGGGACAGGGGGCGAAGCTTTCTTT
CDR3aa: CASSFTLGTGGEAFF

v_gene: TRBV11-1
abundance: few
j_gene: TRBJ1-2
d_gene: TRBD1
CDR3nt: TGTGCCAGCAGAAGAACCCAGGGGGCGGATGGCTACACCTTC
CDR3aa: CASRRTQGADGYTF